Listed below are T cell receptor beta chains from one sample, sequenced in a study of T cell responses to AZD1222 COVID-19 vaccine. TCRdb keeps only in-frame clones here, not all; method: immunoSEQ multiplex PCR. The repertoire includes roughly 250,000 clones, over 85% of them detected once, and 0.55% sits in the top ten. The sequenced sample was peripheral blood, obtained on day 0 of AZD1222 vaccination. Receptors originate from an adult in good health. Both conserved end residues are trimmed from each CDR3. Fields, in order: V gene, clone size, J gene, CDR3 length, D gene, CDR3 protein. A D gene is named only where the DNA matches it firmly. Where a row states a size, it is once, few, many or the class of an expanded clone; other rows omit it.

v_call: TRBV28
clone_size: -
j_call: TRBJ2-7
cdr3_length: 11
d_call: -
cdr3_aa: ASRTRGPYEQY

v_call: TRBV6-5
clone_size: -
j_call: TRBJ2-5
cdr3_length: 11
d_call: -
cdr3_aa: ASKPKGGWQYD

v_call: TRBV12-3/TRBV12-4
clone_size: once
j_call: TRBJ1-3
cdr3_length: 9
d_call: -
cdr3_aa: ASSLGNTIY

v_call: TRBV3-1/TRBV3-2
clone_size: -
j_call: TRBJ2-5
cdr3_length: 17
d_call: TRBD2
cdr3_aa: ASSPGPPAGAPERKTQY

v_call: TRBV5-6
clone_size: -
j_call: TRBJ2-7
cdr3_length: 8
d_call: -
cdr3_aa: ASGRYEQY

v_call: TRBV11-2
clone_size: -
j_call: TRBJ2-4
cdr3_length: 11
d_call: -
cdr3_aa: ASSPLAKNIQY

v_call: TRBV12-3/TRBV12-4
clone_size: -
j_call: TRBJ1-2
cdr3_length: 11
d_call: -
cdr3_aa: ASKYGGQGGYT

v_call: TRBV15
clone_size: -
j_call: TRBJ2-7
cdr3_length: 12
d_call: -
cdr3_aa: ATSIGGEATEQY

v_call: TRBV2
clone_size: -
j_call: TRBJ1-5
cdr3_length: 13
d_call: -
cdr3_aa: ASRNSPGTRSSQH

v_call: TRBV20-1
clone_size: -
j_call: TRBJ1-3
cdr3_length: 12
d_call: -
cdr3_aa: SASMRGAGNTIY

v_call: TRBV28
clone_size: -
j_call: TRBJ1-5
cdr3_length: 13
d_call: -
cdr3_aa: ASSLGGGRLQPQH

v_call: TRBV20-1
clone_size: -
j_call: TRBJ1-6
cdr3_length: 9
d_call: -
cdr3_aa: SARGVSPLH

v_call: TRBV6-2/TRBV6-3
clone_size: -
j_call: TRBJ2-2
cdr3_length: 10
d_call: -
cdr3_aa: ASSYSPGELF

v_call: TRBV29-1
clone_size: -
j_call: TRBJ2-7
cdr3_length: 14
d_call: TRBD2
cdr3_aa: SVEDPSEGTSYEQY

v_call: TRBV19
clone_size: -
j_call: TRBJ1-5
cdr3_length: 11
d_call: -
cdr3_aa: ASSMLTDQPQH

v_call: TRBV6-5
clone_size: few
j_call: TRBJ1-1
cdr3_length: 13
d_call: -
cdr3_aa: ASSYRPGGGTEAF

v_call: TRBV21-1
clone_size: -
j_call: TRBJ2-1
cdr3_length: 15
d_call: -
cdr3_aa: ASSKVGRGQAYNEQF

v_call: TRBV5-1
clone_size: -
j_call: TRBJ2-2
cdr3_length: 13
d_call: -
cdr3_aa: ASSPHGSQTGELF

v_call: TRBV6-5
clone_size: -
j_call: TRBJ1-5
cdr3_length: 11
d_call: -
cdr3_aa: ASSPQNNQPQH

v_call: TRBV6-5
clone_size: -
j_call: TRBJ2-4
cdr3_length: 12
d_call: -
cdr3_aa: ASRLGGAKNIQY

v_call: TRBV24-1
clone_size: -
j_call: TRBJ2-1
cdr3_length: 11
d_call: -
cdr3_aa: ATSDPGLNEQF

v_call: TRBV5-1
clone_size: -
j_call: TRBJ2-7
cdr3_length: 11
d_call: -
cdr3_aa: ASSLERGREQY

v_call: TRBV6-5
clone_size: -
j_call: TRBJ1-2
cdr3_length: 12
d_call: -
cdr3_aa: ASSYSAENNGYT

v_call: TRBV7-2
clone_size: -
j_call: TRBJ1-3
cdr3_length: 13
d_call: -
cdr3_aa: ASSLSRAGIDTIY

v_call: TRBV18
clone_size: -
j_call: TRBJ2-7
cdr3_length: 11
d_call: -
cdr3_aa: ASSPPGGREQY

v_call: TRBV29-1
clone_size: -
j_call: TRBJ1-4
cdr3_length: 12
d_call: TRBD1
cdr3_aa: SVQKTGALEKLF

v_call: TRBV7-2
clone_size: -
j_call: TRBJ1-4
cdr3_length: 15
d_call: TRBD1
cdr3_aa: ASSLLNPGTANEKLF

v_call: TRBV4-1
clone_size: -
j_call: TRBJ2-7
cdr3_length: 12
d_call: -
cdr3_aa: ASSQPGVTYEQY

v_call: TRBV10-3
clone_size: -
j_call: TRBJ1-2
cdr3_length: 15
d_call: -
cdr3_aa: AISEFGLLNPNYGYT

v_call: TRBV28
clone_size: -
j_call: TRBJ1-6
cdr3_length: 13
d_call: -
cdr3_aa: ASSSPGGGGSPLH

v_call: TRBV2
clone_size: -
j_call: TRBJ2-1
cdr3_length: 10
d_call: -
cdr3_aa: ASQERGSEQF

v_call: TRBV28
clone_size: -
j_call: TRBJ2-3
cdr3_length: 12
d_call: TRBD2
cdr3_aa: ASSLGGVEDTQY

v_call: TRBV4-2
clone_size: -
j_call: TRBJ1-1
cdr3_length: 13
d_call: -
cdr3_aa: ASSQAVSRNTEAF

v_call: TRBV2
clone_size: -
j_call: TRBJ2-2
cdr3_length: 14
d_call: TRBD2
cdr3_aa: ASRSLAGGNTGELF

v_call: TRBV5-4
clone_size: -
j_call: TRBJ1-2
cdr3_length: 12
d_call: -
cdr3_aa: ASSVTVTNYGYT

v_call: TRBV28
clone_size: -
j_call: TRBJ2-7
cdr3_length: 12
d_call: TRBD1
cdr3_aa: ASRPGQGAYEQY

v_call: TRBV11-2
clone_size: -
j_call: TRBJ1-2
cdr3_length: 11
d_call: TRBD1
cdr3_aa: ASSSGQGYGYT

v_call: TRBV3-1/TRBV3-2
clone_size: -
j_call: TRBJ1-1
cdr3_length: 15
d_call: -
cdr3_aa: ASKQASGGGVTTEAF

v_call: TRBV9
clone_size: -
j_call: TRBJ1-1
cdr3_length: 12
d_call: -
cdr3_aa: ASSVGGKNTEAF

v_call: TRBV15
clone_size: -
j_call: TRBJ2-7
cdr3_length: 14
d_call: TRBD2
cdr3_aa: ATSSSAGGGRREQY